These T cell receptor beta chains were read from a single sample in a study of OX40 agonist ivuxolimab in advanced cancers. Assay used: immunoSEQ multiplex PCR; TCRdb lists only in-frame clones, some missing. The sample holds some 40,000 clones, roughly nine tenths seen once. The source material was CD4+ or CD8+ T cells sorted from blood, sampled in a trial of the OX40 agonist ivuxolimab. Receptor source: an adult with an advanced solid tumor such as melanoma, head and neck, liver or kidney cancer. CDR3s include the opening cysteine and the closing phenylalanine or tryptophan. Fields, in order: CDR3 DNA, CDR3 protein, clone size, J gene, CDR3 length, D gene, V gene. D genes are given only for firm matches. Expanded clones are given a class, and other clones once, few, many or no size at all.

DNA: TGTGCCAGCAGCTTGGGGTCGGGCCAAGAAAAACTGTTTTTT; CDR3: CASSLGSGQEKLFF; size: .; J: TRBJ1-4; length: 14; D: .; V: TRBV7-8
DNA: TGCAGCGTTGTACGAGGAGGGACCCAGTACTTC; CDR3: CSVVRGGTQYF; size: .; J: TRBJ2-5; length: 11; D: .; V: TRBV29-1
DNA: TGTGCCATCCTCCCGACAGGGACGGACACTGAAGCTTTCTTT; CDR3: CAILPTGTDTEAFF; size: .; J: TRBJ1-1; length: 14; D: TRBD1; V: TRBV6-6
DNA: TGTGCCAGCAGCCCCTTTTTAGGACAGGGGGCCTACGAGCAGTACTTC; CDR3: CASSPFLGQGAYEQYF; size: .; J: TRBJ2-7; length: 16; D: TRBD1; V: TRBV5-6
DNA: TGCGCCAGCAGCCAGGGGACTCAGCCCCAGCATTTT; CDR3: CASSQGTQPQHF; size: .; J: TRBJ1-5; length: 12; D: .; V: TRBV4-1
DNA: TGTGCCAGTACCCCAGGACAGAGAGGGCACAATGAGCAGTTCTTC; CDR3: CASTPGQRGHNEQFF; size: few; J: TRBJ2-1; length: 15; D: .; V: TRBV19
DNA: TGTGCCAGCAGCGGGGACGGTGGCTACAATGAGCAGTTCTTC; CDR3: CASSGDGGYNEQFF; size: once; J: TRBJ2-1; length: 14; D: .; V: TRBV7-9
DNA: TGTGCCAGCAGCTCGAGACGGACAGGGGGTTCCTACGAGCAGTACTTC; CDR3: CASSSRRTGGSYEQYF; size: .; J: TRBJ2-7; length: 16; D: TRBD1; V: TRBV13
DNA: TGTGCCAGCAGTTACTCAGGTGACAGCTCCTACAATGAGCAGTTCTTC; CDR3: CASSYSGDSSYNEQFF; size: once; J: TRBJ2-1; length: 16; D: .; V: TRBV6-5
DNA: TGTGCCAGCAGCTTGGAGCGACTAGCGGAGAACGAGCAGTACTTC; CDR3: CASSLERLAENEQYF; size: .; J: TRBJ2-7; length: 15; D: TRBD2; V: TRBV11-2
DNA: TGTGCCAGCAGCCGCATCGTGCAGGGGGGCACCGGGGAGCTGTTTTTT; CDR3: CASSRIVQGGTGELFF; size: .; J: TRBJ2-2; length: 16; D: .; V: TRBV7-7
DNA: TGTGCCAGCAGTCTAGATACAGGGGCCAGGTATGGCTACACCTTC; CDR3: CASSLDTGARYGYTF; size: .; J: TRBJ1-2; length: 15; D: TRBD1; V: TRBV27
DNA: TGTGCCTGGAGTCAGGGACAGGGTTATCAGCCCCAGCATTTT; CDR3: CAWSQGQGYQPQHF; size: .; J: TRBJ1-5; length: 14; D: TRBD1; V: TRBV30
DNA: TGCAGCGTTGAAGGTTCCACAGGGGGCGCTGACAATGAGCAGTTCTTC; CDR3: CSVEGSTGGADNEQFF; size: .; J: TRBJ2-1; length: 16; D: TRBD1; V: TRBV29-1
DNA: TGTGCCAGCAGCTTGGCCCGCGCAGGGGACTATGGCTACACCTTC; CDR3: CASSLARAGDYGYTF; size: .; J: TRBJ1-2; length: 15; D: .; V: TRBV5-5
DNA: TGTGCCAGCAGTATTCCACAGGGAAACTACGAGCAGTACTTC; CDR3: CASSIPQGNYEQYF; size: .; J: TRBJ2-7; length: 14; D: .; V: TRBV28
DNA: TGTGCCAGCAGCGTAGAGGGACAGGGGTCGGACGAGCAGTACTTC; CDR3: CASSVEGQGSDEQYF; size: once; J: TRBJ2-7; length: 15; D: TRBD1; V: TRBV9
DNA: TGCGCCAGCAGCCCCGGACTAAGTGGCTACGAGCAGTACTTC; CDR3: CASSPGLSGYEQYF; size: .; J: TRBJ2-7; length: 14; D: .; V: TRBV4-3
DNA: TGTGCCAGCAGCTACCGGGACAGCTATAGCAATCAGCCCCAGCATTTT; CDR3: CASSYRDSYSNQPQHF; size: .; J: TRBJ1-5; length: 16; D: .; V: TRBV21-1
DNA: TGTGCCGCGCGCGGGGTCAAGGAGACCCAGTACTTC; CDR3: CAARGVKETQYF; size: once; J: TRBJ2-5; length: 12; D: .; V: TRBV7-9
DNA: TGTGCCAGCAGCTTGGCCCTAGGGGAGAAAGCTTTCTTT; CDR3: CASSLALGEKAFF; size: .; J: TRBJ1-1; length: 13; D: .; V: TRBV5-6
DNA: TGCGCCAGCAGCCCCGTCTCGGGGGGGGCCAACGTCCTGACTTTC; CDR3: CASSPVSGGANVLTF; size: .; J: TRBJ2-6; length: 15; D: .; V: TRBV5-1
DNA: TGTGCCAGCAGCTTGATGAATACAGATACGCAGTATTTT; CDR3: CASSLMNTDTQYF; size: .; J: TRBJ2-3; length: 13; D: .; V: TRBV7-2
DNA: TGTGCCAGCAGTGAAGGGGCCTCACCTTTTATTGGCTACACCTTC; CDR3: CASSEGASPFIGYTF; size: .; J: TRBJ1-2; length: 15; D: .; V: TRBV6-1
DNA: TGTGCCAGTAGTATAGCAGCGGTGGATTACAATGAGCAGTTCTTC; CDR3: CASSIAAVDYNEQFF; size: once; J: TRBJ2-1; length: 15; D: .; V: TRBV19
DNA: TGTGCCAGCAGTTTATGGGGCAGGGCCCCCTACGAGCAGTACTTC; CDR3: CASSLWGRAPYEQYF; size: .; J: TRBJ2-7; length: 15; D: .; V: TRBV27
DNA: TGTGCCAGCAGCCAAGCCGGGATTGGGACCTTC; CDR3: CASSQAGIGTF; size: .; J: TRBJ1-2; length: 11; D: .; V: TRBV13
DNA: TGTGCCAGCAGTATCCAGGGAGTTACTGAAGCTTTCTTT; CDR3: CASSIQGVTEAFF; size: once; J: TRBJ1-1; length: 13; D: .; V: TRBV27
DNA: TGTGCCAGCAGCTTACTACCACCGGCCTACGAGCAGTACTTC; CDR3: CASSLLPPAYEQYF; size: .; J: TRBJ2-7; length: 14; D: .; V: TRBV11-3
DNA: TGCGCCAGCAGCTTGCCGGAAAACACTGAAGCTTTCTTT; CDR3: CASSLPENTEAFF; size: .; J: TRBJ1-1; length: 13; D: .; V: TRBV5-1
DNA: TGTGCCAGCAGCTTAGAGGCGGGAGGCTCCTATAATTCACCCCTCCACTTT; CDR3: CASSLEAGGSYNSPLHF; size: .; J: TRBJ1-6; length: 17; D: .; V: TRBV7-8
DNA: TGTGCCAGCAGCCCACCCGGGACACCCTACCGGACCCAGTACTTC; CDR3: CASSPPGTPYRTQYF; size: once; J: TRBJ2-5; length: 15; D: .; V: TRBV13
DNA: TGTGCCAGCCGCCTTAACACTGAAGCTTTCTTT; CDR3: CASRLNTEAFF; size: .; J: TRBJ1-1; length: 11; D: .; V: TRBV7-9
DNA: TGTGCCAGCAGTTTGCGGAGGGAGAGTAGCTACGAGCAGTACTTC; CDR3: CASSLRRESSYEQYF; size: .; J: TRBJ2-7; length: 15; D: .; V: TRBV27
DNA: TGTGCCAGCAGCTTAGAGGTAGGGTTAAATGAGCAGTTCTTC; CDR3: CASSLEVGLNEQFF; size: .; J: TRBJ2-1; length: 14; D: .; V: TRBV7-2
DNA: TGCGCCAGCAGCCCTCACAGGGGGCTTTGGGGGAACACCGGGGAGCTGTTTTTT; CDR3: CASSPHRGLWGNTGELFF; size: .; J: TRBJ2-2; length: 18; D: TRBD1; V: TRBV4-3
DNA: TGCGCCAGCAGCTTGGGACTAGCGGGGACAGATACGCAGTATTTT; CDR3: CASSLGLAGTDTQYF; size: .; J: TRBJ2-3; length: 15; D: TRBD2; V: TRBV5-1
DNA: TGTGCCAGCAGTATTCACAACACCGGGGAGCTGTTTTTT; CDR3: CASSIHNTGELFF; size: .; J: TRBJ2-2; length: 13; D: .; V: TRBV6-1
DNA: TGTGCCAGCAGTGACGGGATTTTTAATTCACCCCTCCACTTT; CDR3: CASSDGIFNSPLHF; size: .; J: TRBJ1-6; length: 14; D: .; V: TRBV6-1
DNA: TGCGCCAGCGGGACTACCCCTTTGGATACGCAGTATTTT; CDR3: CASGTTPLDTQYF; size: once; J: TRBJ2-3; length: 13; D: TRBD2; V: TRBV5-1
DNA: TGTGCCAGTAGTATAAGCACAGATACGCAGTATTTT; CDR3: CASSISTDTQYF; size: .; J: TRBJ2-3; length: 12; D: .; V: TRBV19
DNA: TGTGCCAGCAGTGAAGAGGGGTACTCCTATAATTCACCCCTCCACTTT; CDR3: CASSEEGYSYNSPLHF; size: once; J: TRBJ1-6; length: 16; D: .; V: TRBV2
DNA: TGTGCCAGCAGAGATGGCCCAGGGGGCGACTACGAGCAGTACTTC; CDR3: CASRDGPGGDYEQYF; size: .; J: TRBJ2-7; length: 15; D: TRBD1; V: TRBV2
DNA: TGTGCCAGCGCGACAACGCAAATCAGCACAGATACGCAGTATTTT; CDR3: CASATTQISTDTQYF; size: .; J: TRBJ2-3; length: 15; D: .; V: TRBV5-6
DNA: TGCGCCAGCAGCCAAGTTCTGACGGGGGGCAATCAGCCCCAGCATTTT; CDR3: CASSQVLTGGNQPQHF; size: .; J: TRBJ1-5; length: 16; D: .; V: TRBV4-1
DNA: TGTGCCAGCAGCTGGGACTCCGGGGCAGATACGCAGTATTTT; CDR3: CASSWDSGADTQYF; size: .; J: TRBJ2-3; length: 14; D: .; V: TRBV5-6
DNA: TGCGCCAGCAGTGAGTTTAGGAGGGGGTCGGAGACCCAGTACTTC; CDR3: CASSEFRRGSETQYF; size: .; J: TRBJ2-5; length: 15; D: .; V: TRBV10-1
DNA: TGTGCCAGCAGTTACTCGACTAGCGGGGGCTCCTACGAGCAGTACTTC; CDR3: CASSYSTSGGSYEQYF; size: .; J: TRBJ2-7; length: 16; D: TRBD2; V: TRBV6-6
DNA: TGTGCCAGCAGCTTATCGGGACAGGGGCCTTTAAACTATGGCTACACCTTC; CDR3: CASSLSGQGPLNYGYTF; size: .; J: TRBJ1-2; length: 17; D: TRBD1; V: TRBV7-9
DNA: TGCGCCAGCACGGACCCTTTGACGGACTGTAGCAATCAGCCCCAGCATTTT; CDR3: CASTDPLTDCSNQPQHF; size: .; J: TRBJ1-5; length: 17; D: .; V: TRBV23-1
DNA: TGTGCCAGCAGCGCAGGACAGGCCAGCACAGATACGCAGTATTTT; CDR3: CASSAGQASTDTQYF; size: .; J: TRBJ2-3; length: 15; D: TRBD1; V: TRBV9
DNA: TGTGCCAGTAGTCTGAGCGGGGGGGCCATGAATGAGCAGTTCTTC; CDR3: CASSLSGGAMNEQFF; size: .; J: TRBJ2-1; length: 15; D: TRBD2; V: TRBV19
DNA: TGTGCCAGCAGCGAGGGGGTAAATAATTGGGGTACGCAGTATTTT; CDR3: CASSEGVNNWGTQYF; size: .; J: TRBJ2-3; length: 15; D: .; V: TRBV9
DNA: TGTGCCAGCAGTTACTCGAATAGGGAAGCTTTCTTT; CDR3: CASSYSNREAFF; size: .; J: TRBJ1-1; length: 12; D: .; V: TRBV6-5
DNA: TGCAGCGTTCTTCGGCACAGCAACACCGGGGAGCTGTTTTTT; CDR3: CSVLRHSNTGELFF; size: .; J: TRBJ2-2; length: 14; D: .; V: TRBV29-1